The TCR beta chain under discussion was sequenced for a study of early T cells in non-severe SARS-CoV-2 infection. CDR3 length: 15 residues. Trimming took off 4 bases at V and 0 bases at J, with 10 bases between the two ends. The germline CDR1 and CDR2 sequences are LGHNA and YSLEER. One entry per CDR3 protein, called by TCRdb with MiXCR from the 5' RACE reads. Of about 66,000 distinct CDR3 sequences in the sample, more than 15% were seen once. The V and J genes are TRBV4-3 and TRBJ2-1; possible D gene TRBD2, 5 bases. Sequenced material: whole blood, taken at baseline. The receptor's source is an adult who was a healthcare worker with PCR-confirmed SARS-CoV-2 infection or an uninfected control (not recorded which). The CDR3, as DNA: TGCGCCAGCAGCCTGGCGGAGGCCTCCTACAATGAGCAGTTCTTC. Its translation: CASSLAEASYNEQFF.